This TCR beta chain is from a study of blood T cell repertoires in COVID-19 (TCRdb year 2020). Concerning the study at large: Samples from collaborators originated in the United States, Italy and Spain and spanned both the acute and convalescent phases of COVID-19. The material from the prospective study consisted of cDNA or gDNA derived from T cells, B-cell-depleted T cells, or PBMCs. Subjects who had been exposed to COVID-19, were actively infected with it, or had recovered from it provided the deeply sampled blood TCRbeta repertoires that made up the dataset. A freely available public database, intended as a resource for researchers studying the immune response to SARS-CoV-2, is where the repertoires were released. Samples came from the ongoing ImmuneRACE study (first 160 participants) plus 1,254 subjects from 6 global collaborators. A de-identified subject ID, COVID-19 status, age in years and sex were almost always included in the sample metadata. HLA class I and class II types, where available, came from metadata supplied by the sample provider rather than from assay-based typing.

The study at large found these results: The amount of clinical and demographic metadata varied by source and participant and was provided uncurated.

One collaborating source in Seattle enrolled patients during active infection and followed them longitudinally through the course of disease. Whole blood was collected in K2EDTA tubes by collaborating institutions according to the institutions' own protocols. For TCRbeta analysis, collaborator samples were shipped as frozen whole blood, as isolated PBMCs, or as DNA extracted from either sample type. TCRbeta CDR3 regions were amplified from genomic DNA using the immunoSEQ Assay, a bias-controlled multiplex PCR. The authors' pipeline ran thus. The number of nucleated cells in each sample was estimated from the amplification of reference gene primers within the assay. Sequence reads were collapsed and filtered to measure the absolute abundance of every unique TCRbeta CDR3 rearrangement. For each sample, productive Simpson clonality was calculated as the square root of Simpson's diversity index across productive rearrangements. TCRdb took this table from immuneACCESS and kept in-frame rearrangements with V and J called. Such tables lack part of the clones; where checked against another copy, unresolved V genes explain under half of the gap, and the rest is unexplained. D and trimming come from the DNA, and the V and J calls and clone size come from that table. The sample profile shows roughly 160,000 clones; roughly 84% of them were found once. The ten largest clones add up to around 5.4% of the sample.

CDR1 and CDR2, per the germline V gene, are SGHTA and FQGNSA. The CDR3 has 14 amino acids, counting the end cysteine and phenylalanine. The sequence is cut down to CDR3 DNA, 42 bases in frame from base 1. The V and J ends are trimmed by 4 bases and 2 bases, leaving 11 bases between them. As to this clone: Its antigen is still unknown. Base-call qualities are not available, and no considerably larger clone is one nucleotide away.

Sequencing was performed on peripheral blood. The sequence links TRBV7-2 to TRBJ1-1; the D gene lacks a confident call. The source is a woman aged 50 to 60 with COVID-19, enrolled during active disease. The CDR3 amino acid sequence is: CASSSGNSNTEAFF. The DNA is TGTGCCAGCAGCTCGGGAAATTCCAACACTGAAGCTTTCTTT.